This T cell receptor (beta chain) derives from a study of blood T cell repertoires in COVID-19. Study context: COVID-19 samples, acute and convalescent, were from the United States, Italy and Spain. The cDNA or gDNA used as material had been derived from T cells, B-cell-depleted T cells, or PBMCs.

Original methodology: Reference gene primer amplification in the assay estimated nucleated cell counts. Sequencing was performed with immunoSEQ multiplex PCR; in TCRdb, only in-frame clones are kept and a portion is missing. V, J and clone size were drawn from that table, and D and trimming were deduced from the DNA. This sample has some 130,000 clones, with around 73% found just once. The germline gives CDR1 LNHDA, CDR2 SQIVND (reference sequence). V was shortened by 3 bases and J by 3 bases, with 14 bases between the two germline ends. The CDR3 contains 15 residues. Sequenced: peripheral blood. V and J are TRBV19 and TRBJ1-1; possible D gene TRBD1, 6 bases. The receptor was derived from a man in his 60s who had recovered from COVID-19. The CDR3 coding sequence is TGTGCCAGTAGTATCGTGGCGGGGGCCGACACTGAAGCTTTCTTT. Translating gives CASSIVAGADTEAFF.